Following are 3 T cell receptor beta chains from one sample sequenced in a study of T cell responses to AZD1222 COVID-19 vaccine. Sequencing used immunoSEQ multiplex PCR; TCRdb keeps in-frame clones, though not all of them. The sample records some 100,000 clones, about 86% being singletons. The specimen comprised peripheral blood, sampled 28 days after the second AZD1222 dose. The receptors shown here come from an adult who received the AZD1222 COVID-19 vaccine.

This clone was recorded once. The chain links TRBV12-3 or TRBV12-4 to TRBJ1-4; the D is unclear. Trimming left V 0 bases short and J 11 bases short, with 10 bases between. The CDR3 consists of 13 residues. CDR3: CASSLAYVEKLFF. DNA of the CDR3: TGTGCCAGCAGTTTAGCCTACGTGGAGAAACTGTTTTTT.

The V call is TRBV12-3 or TRBV12-4, the J call TRBJ1-1, with D uncertain. V was trimmed by 3 bases and J by 11 bases, leaving 16 bases between them. The CDR3 is 13 residues long. For the CDR3, the DNA is TGTGCCAGCAGTTTCGGGCGGGCGGCTTGGGCTTTCTTT. This encodes CASSFGRAAWAFF.

This clone was seen more than once but under ten times. J is TRBJ1-2 and V is TRBV7-9, with D possibly TRBD1 on 6 matching bases. Per germline, CDR1 SEHNR and CDR2 FQNEAQ (reference sequence). This CDR3 region has 17 residues. Trimming pared 1 base from V and 0 bases from J, leaving 15 bases between. The CDR3 here is CASSLGGTPGTNYGYTF. CDR3 nucleotide sequence: TGTGCCAGCAGCTTAGGGGGGACACCGGGTACTAACTATGGCTACACCTTC.